This T cell receptor beta chain derives from a study of blood T cell repertoires in COVID-19. Study summary: Nucleic acid was either cDNA or gDNA, and it came from T cells, B-cell-depleted T cells, or PBMCs.

Original processing notes: Reference gene primer amplification yielded estimated nucleated cell counts. Profiled with immunoSEQ multiplex PCR; TCRdb holds only in-frame clones, not every one. V and J calls and clone size come straight from that table; D and trimming were deduced from the DNA. Among more than 65,000 clones listed, approximately 78% were seen once. Sequencing used peripheral blood. The clonotype originates from an elderly woman with acute or convalescent COVID-19.

The CDR3 DNA is TGTGCCAGCAGTCTGGGCACCGCGGGGGCCCAAGAGACCCAGTACTTC. This gives the protein CASSLGTAGAQETQYF. This chain links TRBV11-2 with TRBJ2-5; possible D gene TRBD2, 7 bases. The germline V gene has CDR1 SGHAT and CDR2 FQNNGV. The CDR3 consists of 16 residues. Trimming took 6 bases from V and 1 from J, leaving 18 bases between them.